This entry is about one T cell receptor beta chain. Its antigen is not identified. The germline V gene has CDR1 MDHEN and CDR2 SYDVKM. Trimming took 5 bases from V and 2 from J, leaving 3 bases between them. CDR3 length equals 12 residues. The sample originates from a study of cytomegalovirus exposure and HLA in healthy donors. The table came from immunoSEQ multiplex PCR; TCRdb's copy has only in-frame clones and leaves some out. The repertoire holds roughly 150,000 clones, around 92% seen once, with 4% to 5% in the top ten. Study outcomes and limitations: It was reportedly the case that the classifier diagnosed cytomegalovirus status with high specificity and sensitivity.

The source of this sequence is a man aged 18 to 29 in good health and CMV-seropositive. The sample was PBMCs. V gene TRBV28 combines with J gene TRBJ2-2; no clear D. CDR3 sequence: CASSLNTGELFF. DNA for the CDR3: TGTGCCAGCAGTCTAAACACCGGGGAGCTGTTTTTT.